This T cell receptor (beta chain) was identified during a study of blood T cells in healthy people across ages. Germline assignment: CDR1 SGHVS and CDR2 FNYEAQ. V gave up 2 bases and J gave up 9 bases; unmatched junction bases: 4. The CDR3 has 13 residues. PCR was performed a second time for roughly 7 to 11 cycles using a sample-barcoded 5' primer and a J-beta primer mix. MiXCR was run by TCRdb on the 5' RACE reads, yielding one entry per CDR3 protein. The sample has about 580,000 distinct CDR3 sequences, roughly 48% seen once; the top ten hold roughly 25%. The source is a man older than 75 in good health. The sample consisted of blood. The chain recombines TRBV7-6 with TRBJ2-1; 7 bases map to TRBD2. The CDR3 loop reads CASSLWEGSEQFF. For the CDR3, the DNA is TGTGCCAGCAGCTTATGGGAGGGGAGTGAGCAGTTCTTC.